Reported below is one T cell receptor (beta chain). Per the germline V gene, CDR1 is LNHDA and CDR2 is SQIVND (reference sequence). Between the trimmed V and J ends, which lost 3 bases and 1 base, there was a span of 9 bases. The CDR3 loop spans 14 amino acids. The record originates from a study of blood T cell repertoires in COVID-19. Looking at the study overall: There were acute and convalescent COVID-19 samples, and they came from the United States, Italy and Spain. The analysed material was cDNA or gDNA that came from T cells, B-cell-depleted T cells, or PBMCs.

In the original workflow: Amplification of reference gene primers provided the estimated nucleated cell counts. The protocol was immunoSEQ multiplex PCR, while the TCRdb copy is restricted to in-frame clones and leaves out a portion. The V and J calls and clone size come from that table; D and trimming were worked out from the DNA. The sample has hundreds of thousands of clones, approximately 86% seen once. Material: peripheral blood. The source of this sequence is a man aged 35-49 years with acute or convalescent COVID-19. The chain combines TRBV19 with TRBJ1-1; D perhaps matches TRBD1 (6 bases). This CDR3 is CASSMTGPNTEAFF. The CDR3 DNA reads TGTGCCAGTAGTATGACAGGACCGAACACTGAAGCTTTCTTT.